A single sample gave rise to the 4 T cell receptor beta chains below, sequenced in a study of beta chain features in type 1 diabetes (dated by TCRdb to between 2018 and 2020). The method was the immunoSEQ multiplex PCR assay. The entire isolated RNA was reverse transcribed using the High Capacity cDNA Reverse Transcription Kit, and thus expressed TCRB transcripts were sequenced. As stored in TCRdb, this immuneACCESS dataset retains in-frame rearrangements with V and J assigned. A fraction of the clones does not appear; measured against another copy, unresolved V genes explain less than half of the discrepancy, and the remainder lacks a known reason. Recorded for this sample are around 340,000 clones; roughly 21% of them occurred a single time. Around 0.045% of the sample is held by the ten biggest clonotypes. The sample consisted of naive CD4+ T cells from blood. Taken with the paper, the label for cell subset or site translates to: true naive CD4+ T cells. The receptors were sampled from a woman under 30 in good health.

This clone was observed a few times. The CDR3: CASSPRTGREKLFF. DNA of the CDR3: TGCGCCAGCAGCCCAAGGACAGGGCGAGAAAAACTGTTTTTT. V and J are TRBV4-1 and TRBJ1-4, with 8 nucleotides matching TRBD1. V lost 4 bases to trimming and J lost 8 bases; unmatched junction nucleotides: 6. This CDR3 comprises 14 residues. Germline CDR1 reads MGHRA; CDR2 reads YSYEKL.

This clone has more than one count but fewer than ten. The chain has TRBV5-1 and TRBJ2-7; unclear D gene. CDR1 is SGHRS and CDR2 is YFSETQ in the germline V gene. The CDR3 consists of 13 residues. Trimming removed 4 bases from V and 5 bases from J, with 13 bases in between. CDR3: CASSKPDWDEQYF. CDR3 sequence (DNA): TGCGCCAGCAGCAAACCCGACTGGGACGAGCAGTACTTC.

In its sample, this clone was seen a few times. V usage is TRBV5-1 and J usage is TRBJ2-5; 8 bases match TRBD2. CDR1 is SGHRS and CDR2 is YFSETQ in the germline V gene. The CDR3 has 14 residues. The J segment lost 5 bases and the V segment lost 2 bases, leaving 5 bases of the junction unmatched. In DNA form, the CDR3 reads TGCGCCAGCAGCTTAGCGGGAGCGCGGGAGACCCAGTACTTC. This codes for CASSLAGARETQYF. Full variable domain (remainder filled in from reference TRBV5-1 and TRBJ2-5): KAGVTQTPRYLIKTRGQQVTLSCSPISGHRSVSWYQQTPGQGLQFLFEYFSETQRNKGNFPGRFSGRQFSNSRSEMNVSTLELGDSALYLCASSLAGARETQYFGPGTRLLVL.

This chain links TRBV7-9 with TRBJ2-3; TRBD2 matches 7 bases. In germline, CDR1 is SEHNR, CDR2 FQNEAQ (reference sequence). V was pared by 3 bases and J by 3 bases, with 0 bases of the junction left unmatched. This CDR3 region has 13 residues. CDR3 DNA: TGTGCCAGCAGCTTCGGGGGGACAGATACGCAGTATTTT. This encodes CASSFGGTDTQYF.